This T cell receptor beta chain was identified in a study of tissue T cells after allogeneic stem cell transplantation (dated 2022 in TCRdb). For context, the study as a whole: The study profiled TCR beta repertoires in many tissues obtained from research autopsies of patients with and without GVHD, and also in mouse models of GVHD. The human arm was conducted as a prospective observational study, and neither blinding nor randomization was performed.

This clone was picked up a small number of times. There is no known antigen for this receptor. This receptor came from a mouse, so its gene names and germline sequences are mouse ones too. Sequencing ends 1 residue short of the CDR3 end; the germline J gene provides the rest. Library preparation used the immunoSEQ multiplex PCR assay. Adaptive Biotechnologies performed TCRbeta CDR3 sequencing at survey depth and reported CDR3 sequences, V/J genes, productive frequency, and template counts. TCR beta CDR3 regions were amplified from genomic DNA rather than RNA. On the study's bioinformatics: Jensen-Shannon divergence was used to quantify pairwise repertoire overlap between tissues, with a value of 1 meaning complete divergence and a value of 0 meaning identical repertoires. Tissues were grouped by single-linkage agglomerative hierarchical clustering of pairwise JSD values, and the clustering results were shown as dendrograms. GLIPH2 was applied to all patient samples using simulation_depth 1000, kmer_min_depth 3, and cdr3_length_cutoff 8, and only groups with more than two unique CDR3s were retained. A standardized tissue-overlap score extrapolated Jaccard GLIPH-group overlap across patients to a standard repertoire size of 1000 clones. Associations of diversity with clinical or experimental variables used linear mixed-effect models with tissue fixed effects and individual random effects. In TCRdb, the immuneACCESS table is reduced to in-frame sequences with V and J assigned. These tables do not hold every clone; where another copy was compared, an unresolved V gene accounts for under half, and the others remain unexplained. D and trimming come from the DNA, and the V and J calls and clone size come from that table. The sample table contains thousands of clones; only one count was recorded for over 45% of them. The biggest ten clones account for less than 40% of the sample.

The time point tag for this specimen amounts to: mouse harvest day 14 after allogeneic transplant. Each mouse graft consisted of 10^7 T-cell-depleted bone marrow cells plus 10^6 splenic CD5+ T cells and was given by tail vein injection. A major MHC-mismatch B6 (H2b) into BALB/c (H2d) model was used to model mouse GVHD, and tissues were profiled at day 7 or 14. On day 7 or 14 post-transplant, mouse tissues and retro-orbital blood were harvested with separate sterile tools for each animal, and livers were flushed before harvest. Before genomic DNA was isolated with the DNeasy Blood & Tissue Kit, mouse tissues were minced with razor blades in buffered saline. Including the terminal cysteine and phenylalanine, the CDR3 comprises 15 residues. The DNA shown is the part of the CDR3 that was read: 42 bases, in frame from base 1. V sheds 0 bases and J sheds 3 bases, leaving 8 bases between their ends. The germline V gene (reference sequence) provides CDR1 KGHPV and CDR2 FQNQEV.

Broad study findings and their caveats: Which tissue TCRs were alloreactive or antigen-specific was not determined in the study, and some of the clones might have been host cells that persisted. In both patients and mice, only a limited portion of the TCR repertoire detected in tissues was captured by blood and spleen T cells. Within patients, how anatomically similar tissues were was a major factor shaping TCR repertoire composition, regardless of disease or transplant status. Sampling depth was acknowledged as a limitation, and the patient cohort was both small and clinically heterogeneous. Only a few T cell clones appeared in more than one patient, yet motif-based clustering showed tissue-specific repertoire signatures that were shared between patients.

Sequenced: gut tissue. The TCR comes from a female BALB/c mouse given C57BL/6 T cells with graft-versus-host disease after an allogeneic hematopoietic cell transplant. This receptor chain uses TRBV26 and TRBJ1-4; the D segment cannot be called with confidence. The CDR3: CASSLSGVANERLFF. CDR3 DNA (partial): TGTGCCAGCAGTCTGTCCGGGGTGGCCAACGAAAGATTATTT.